Described below is a single T cell receptor beta chain sequence and its context. Its antigen is not identified. Unique molecular identifiers were present in the TCR beta cDNA libraries. When about 0.9 to 10 million T cells were used, they gave roughly 500,000 cDNA molecules. TCRdb fed the PCR reads into MiXCR, producing one record per CDR3 protein. The data show 150,000 to 200,000 distinct CDR3 sequences, about 34% seen once. V shed 6 bases, J shed 9 bases, and the junction held 9 bases outside the gene matches. CDR1 and CDR2 from the germline V gene are SNHLY and FYNNEI. CDR3 size: 15 residues. This entry comes from a study of post-analysis software for immune sequencing data. Study results and caveats: Controls showed significantly higher normalized Chao1 diversity than did multiple sclerosis patients. When patients were compared with controls, five TRBV segments were more frequent, TRBV5-6, TRBV5-1 and TRBV20-1 among them.

The sample was blood, taken after autologous hematopoietic stem cell transplantation. The chain couples TRBV2 to TRBJ2-1; TRBD2 agrees at 12 bases. The receptor was isolated from a girl aged 5-17 years with multiple sclerosis. The CDR3 sequence: CASSPTSGSRGEQFF. CDR3 coding DNA: TGTGCCAGCAGCCCGACTAGCGGGAGTAGGGGTGAGCAGTTCTTC.